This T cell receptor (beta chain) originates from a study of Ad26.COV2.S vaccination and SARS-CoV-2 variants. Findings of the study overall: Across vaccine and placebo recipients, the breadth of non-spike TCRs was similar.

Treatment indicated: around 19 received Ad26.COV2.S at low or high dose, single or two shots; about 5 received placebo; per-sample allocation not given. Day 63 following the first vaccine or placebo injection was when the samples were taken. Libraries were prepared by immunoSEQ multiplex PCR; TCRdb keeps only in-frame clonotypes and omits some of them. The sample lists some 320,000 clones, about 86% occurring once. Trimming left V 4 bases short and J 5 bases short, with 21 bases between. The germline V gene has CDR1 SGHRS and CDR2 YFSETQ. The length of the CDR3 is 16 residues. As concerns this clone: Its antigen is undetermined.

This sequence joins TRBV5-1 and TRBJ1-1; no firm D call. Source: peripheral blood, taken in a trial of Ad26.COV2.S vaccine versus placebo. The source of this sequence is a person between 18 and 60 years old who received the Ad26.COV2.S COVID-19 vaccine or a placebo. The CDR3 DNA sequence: TGCGCCAGCAGCCTGTTTTCCGGAGGGAAGAGGACTGAAGCTTTCTTT. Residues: CASSLFSGGKRTEAFF.